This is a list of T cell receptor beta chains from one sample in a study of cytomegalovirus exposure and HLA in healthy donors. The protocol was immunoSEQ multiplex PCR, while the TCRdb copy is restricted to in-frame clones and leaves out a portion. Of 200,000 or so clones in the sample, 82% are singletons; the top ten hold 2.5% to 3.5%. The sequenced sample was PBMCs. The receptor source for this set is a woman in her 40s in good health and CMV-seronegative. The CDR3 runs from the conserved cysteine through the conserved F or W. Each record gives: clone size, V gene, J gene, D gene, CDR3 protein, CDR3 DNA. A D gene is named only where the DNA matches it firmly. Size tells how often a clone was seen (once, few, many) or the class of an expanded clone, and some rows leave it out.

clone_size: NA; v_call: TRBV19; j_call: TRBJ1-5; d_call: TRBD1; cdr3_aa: CASSILGGGQGNQPQHF; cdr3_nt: TGTGCCAGTAGTATATTAGGTGGGGGACAGGGGAATCAGCCCCAGCATTTT
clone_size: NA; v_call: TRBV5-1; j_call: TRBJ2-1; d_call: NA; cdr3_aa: CASSLTGQRLNEQFF; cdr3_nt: TGCGCCAGCAGCTTGACCGGCCAGCGGCTCAATGAGCAGTTCTTC
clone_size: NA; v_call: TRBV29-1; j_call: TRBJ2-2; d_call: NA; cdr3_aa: CSVVIVGAAAGELFF; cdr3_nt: TGCAGCGTTGTAATCGTAGGGGCGGCGGCCGGGGAGCTGTTTTTT
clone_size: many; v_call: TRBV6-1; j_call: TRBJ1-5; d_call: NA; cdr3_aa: CASSEVGGVGNQPQHF; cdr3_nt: TGTGCCAGCAGTGAGGTAGGGGGGGTCGGCAATCAGCCCCAGCATTTT
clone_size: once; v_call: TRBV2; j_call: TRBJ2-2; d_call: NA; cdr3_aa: CATKWGARDGELFF; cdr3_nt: TGTGCCACCAAATGGGGAGCTAGGGACGGGGAGCTGTTTTTT
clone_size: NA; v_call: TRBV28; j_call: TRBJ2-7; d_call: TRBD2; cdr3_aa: CASSFVLRLVGDDGRGYEQYF; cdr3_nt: TGTGCCAGCAGTTTTGTTTTGCGTTTGGTAGGGGATGATGGGAGGGGATACGAGCAGTACTTC
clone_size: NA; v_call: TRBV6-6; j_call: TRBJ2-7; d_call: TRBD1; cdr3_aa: CASLPQGHFGEQHF; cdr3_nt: TGTGCCAGCCTACCACAGGGGCACTTCGGCGAGCAGCACTTC
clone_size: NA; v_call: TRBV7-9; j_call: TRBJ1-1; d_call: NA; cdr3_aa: CASSLLGEETEAFF; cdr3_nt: TGTGCCAGCAGCTTATTGGGGGAGGAAACTGAAGCTTTCTTT
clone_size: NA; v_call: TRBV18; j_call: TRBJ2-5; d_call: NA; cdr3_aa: CASSRGQSQETQYF; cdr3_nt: TGTGCCAGCTCACGCGGACAGAGCCAAGAGACCCAGTACTTC
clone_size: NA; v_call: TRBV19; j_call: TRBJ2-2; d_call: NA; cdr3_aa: CASSIGGNTGELFF; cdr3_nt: TGTGCCAGTAGTATTGGAGGGAACACCGGGGAGCTGTTTTTT
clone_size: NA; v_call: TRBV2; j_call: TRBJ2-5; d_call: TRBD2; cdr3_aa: CASTVAGDPKETQYF; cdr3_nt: TGTGCCAGCACTGTGGCGGGAGACCCAAAAGAGACCCAGTACTTC
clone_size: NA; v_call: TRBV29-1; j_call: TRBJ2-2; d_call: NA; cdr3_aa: CSVVGGSGTGELFF; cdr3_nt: TGCAGCGTCGTGGGAGGCTCCGGTACCGGGGAGCTGTTTTTT
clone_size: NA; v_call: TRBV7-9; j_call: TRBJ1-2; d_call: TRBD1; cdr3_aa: CASSSGQGDDGYTF; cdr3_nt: TGTGCCAGCAGCTCGGGACAGGGGGATGATGGCTACACCTTC
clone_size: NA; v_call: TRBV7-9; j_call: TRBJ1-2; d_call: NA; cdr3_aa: CSSSIDTDYGYTF; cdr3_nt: TGTTCCAGCAGCATTGACACCGACTATGGCTACACCTTC